This T cell receptor (beta chain) came from a study of CD8+CD57+ T cells in acquired aplastic anemia (dated by TCRdb to the late 2010s). Background on the whole study: DNA extracted from sorted CD4+ and CD8+ cells had a mean of about 3 ug, with a range of roughly 0.19 to 27.4 ug. CD8+CD57+ expansion was defined as a frequency above the mean frequency observed in healthy subjects. What the work shows at the level of the full study, not this receptor alone: Around 30 CD8+ CDR3 sequences were shared between patients and controls but appeared highly expressed in patients and within their immunodominant clones. Between patients and healthy controls, no significant difference in CD8+ Simpson's diversity was found (P=0.060).

According to the germline V gene, CDR1 reads SGHDN and CDR2 reads FVKESK. V loses 3 bases at its end and J loses 6 bases; junction bases beyond the gene matches: 5. The CDR3 measures 15 amino acids from cysteine to phenylalanine. Solely the CDR3 DNA is kept, with 45 bases framed from the first base. This clonotype was detected many times. Its antigen remains undetermined. Base qualities are not at hand, and no much larger clone is one base apart. Genomic DNA was used as template for profiling of TCR beta VDJ combinations and CDR3 sequences. An Illumina HiSeq 2000 was used for TCR repertoire sequencing. The authors processed their data as follows. TRBV/TRBJ rearrangement plots, CDR3 size and DJ length profiles, and Simpson's diversity index were used to assess repertoires. Whichever DNA sequence was most abundant in the deep sequencing data was defined as the immunodominant clone. CDR3 amino acid sequences were screened for sharing across subjects and compared with published repertoires and the VDJdb database. Starting from the raw public reads, TCRdb applied fastp trimming at Q25, assembled clones with MiXCR and retained in-frame beta chains. Each entry merges the rows of one CDR3 protein and shows their most common DNA and genes. TCRdb's processing, not the authors', yielded these V and J calls. A total of about 160,000 distinct CDR3 sequences appear in this sample, about 48% of them only once. The biggest ten clones account for more than 30% of the sample.

The patients picked for sequencing were ones in whom flow cytometry had shown an expansion of CD8+CD57+ cells. All patients had severe acquired aplastic anemia diagnosed by International Study of Aplastic Anemia and Agranulocytosis and Camitta criteria. No therapy had been received by the patients at the time of blood sampling. TCR repertoires of sorted CD4+ and CD8+ blood T cells from severe aplastic anemia patients and healthy subjects were deep-sequenced in the study. In the USA, patient enrollment took place under clinicaltrials.gov protocols 00001620, 01623167, 00001397, 00071045, 00081523 and 00961064. Ficoll-Paque density gradient centrifugation was used to isolate peripheral blood mononuclear cells. Before DNA extraction, CD4+ and CD8+ T cells were sorted by FACS or by magnetic beads.

The source material was sorted CD4+, CD8+, or CD8+CD57+ T cells (not recorded which) from PBMCs. The sequence links TRBV14 to TRBJ2-7; TRBD2 aligns with 13 central bases. The receptor comes from a human donor with aplastic anemia. The CDR3 has the sequence CASSHGLAGAIEQYF. The nucleotide sequence reads TGTGCCAGCAGCCACGGACTAGCGGGGGCGATCGAGCAGTACTTC. Full variable domain (CDR3 extended with the reference TRBV14 and TRBJ2-7 proteins): EAGVTQFPSHSVIEKGQTVTLRCDPISGHDNLYWYRRVMGKEIKFLLHFVKESKQDESGMPNNRFLAERTGGTYSTLKVQPAELEDSGVYFCASSHGLAGAIEQYFGPGTRLTVT.